These 25 T cell receptor beta chains originate from one sample sequenced in a study of T cell responses to AZD1222 COVID-19 vaccine. The repertoire was sequenced with immunoSEQ multiplex PCR; TCRdb's copy has only in-frame clones and lacks some. The sample lists some 54,000 clones; about 85% were seen once. The starting material was peripheral blood, obtained on day 0 of AZD1222 vaccination. The receptors were sampled from an adult in good health.

This clone was observed a single time. The chain uses TRBV18 and TRBJ1-5; weak D call: TRBD1 (6 bases). V was pared by 3 bases and J by 5 bases, with 8 bases between. In germline, CDR1 is KGHSH, CDR2 LQKENI. The CDR3 consists of 13 residues. The chain's CDR3 is CASSPNRDQPQHF. The CDR3 region has the DNA TGTGCCAGCTCACCCAACAGGGATCAGCCCCAGCATTTT.

V usage is TRBV4-2 and J usage is TRBJ1-4; D remains ambiguous. Germline loops: CDR1 LGHNA, CDR2 YNFKEQ. V was shortened by 0 bases and J by 0 bases, with 8 bases between the two germline ends. This CDR3 spans 16 amino acids. The CDR3 loop is CASSQELSATNEKLFF. CDR3 nucleotide sequence: TGTGCCAGCAGCCAAGAGCTAAGCGCAACTAATGAAAAACTGTTTTTT.

This chain uses TRBV25-1 with TRBJ2-3; D ambiguous. Trimming shortened V by 4 bases and J by 2 bases, and 4 bases separated the two germline ends. The V gene's germline CDR1 is MGHDK and CDR2 SYGVNS. This CDR3 has 12 amino acids. CDR3 protein: CASSGNTDTQYF. CDR3 coding DNA: TGTGCCAGCAGTGGGAACACAGATACGCAGTATTTT.

The gene calls are TRBV5-1 and TRBJ1-5, with 8 nucleotides matching TRBD1. The junction had 5 bases not matched to a gene; V was cut back by 2 bases and J by 7 bases. From germline, CDR1 is SGHRS and CDR2 YFSETQ. The CDR3 is 14 residues long. CDR3 loop: CASSLGTGLQPQHF. The CDR3 coding sequence is TGCGCCAGCAGCTTAGGGACAGGCCTCCAGCCCCAGCATTTT.

This chain links TRBV28 with TRBJ2-2; 7 bases line up with TRBD1. CDR1 MDHEN and CDR2 SYDVKM come from the germline V gene. CDR3 size: 16 residues. J lost 5 bases, V lost 5 bases, and 11 bases had no gene match. The CDR3 DNA reads TGTGCCAGCAGTACACAGGGGTCCCCGTCGACCGGGGAGCTGTTTTTT. Translating gives CASSTQGSPSTGELFF. Full variable domain (remainder filled in from reference TRBV28 and TRBJ2-2): DVKVTQSSRYLVKRTGEKVFLECVQDMDHENMFWYRQDPGLGLRLIYFSYDVKMKEKGDIPEGYSVSREKKERFSLILESASTNQTSMYLCASSTQGSPSTGELFFGEGSRLTVL.

V usage is TRBV4-2 and J usage is TRBJ1-5; TRBD1 aligns across 9 bases. The CDR3 length is 15 residues. The V gene end was trimmed by 3 bases and the J gene end by 3 bases; junction bases not matched to a gene: 3. Germline V gene sequence: CDR1 LGHNA, CDR2 YNFKEQ. For the CDR3, the DNA is TGTGCCAGCAGCCAGACAGGGGGATTCAATCAGCCCCAGCATTTT. Translation gives CASSQTGGFNQPQHF.

V usage is TRBV7-9 and J usage is TRBJ1-6; D is perhaps TRBD1 (6 bases). Trimming stripped 3 bases from V and 0 bases from J, with 15 bases between. Germline CDR1 reads SEHNR; CDR2 reads FQNEAQ (reference sequence). This CDR3 has 18 amino acids. In DNA form, the CDR3 reads TGTGCCAGCAGCTTGGCGGGACACCCAAGCTCCTATAATTCACCCCTCCACTTT. Encoded protein: CASSLAGHPSSYNSPLHF. Full variable domain (missing parts from reference TRBV7-9 and TRBJ1-6): DTGVSQNPRHKITKRGQNVTFRCDPISEHNRLYWYRQTLGQGPEFLTYFQNEAQLEKSRLLSDRFSAERPKGSFSTLEIQRTEQGDSAMYLCASSLAGHPSSYNSPLHFGNGTRLTVT.

This chain links TRBV29-1 with TRBJ2-1; no clear D. Germline CDR1 and CDR2: SQVTM and ANQGSEA. Between the trimmed V and J ends, which lost 4 bases and 4 bases, there was a span of 8 bases. The CDR3 totals 12 residues. CDR3 nucleotide sequence: TGCAGCGTTGGTCAGGTATACAATGAGCAGTTCTTC. This sequence encodes CSVGQVYNEQFF.

The rearrangement uses TRBV19 and TRBJ1-5; D not certain. CDR1 and CDR2 (germline): LNHDA, SQIVND (reference sequence). V lost 4 bases to trimming and J lost 2 bases, with 12 bases between them. The CDR3 extends over 15 amino acids. Written as DNA, the CDR3 is TGTGCCAGTAGTAGGGAGACCTTCGGCAATCAGCCCCAGCATTTT. Protein sequence: CASSRETFGNQPQHF.

The rearrangement uses TRBV2 and TRBJ1-2; D possibly corresponds to TRBD1 (6 bases). CDR1 and CDR2 from the germline V gene are SNHLY and FYNNEI. This CDR3 is 13 amino acids long. Trimming removed 3 bases from V and 8 bases from J, with 13 bases in between. Written as DNA, the CDR3 is TGTGCCAGCAGTGAGGGGACAATCGGGGGCTACACCTTC. Amino acids: CASSEGTIGGYTF.

This rearrangement joins TRBV29-1 to TRBJ2-3; D remains unclear. V was shortened by 7 bases and J by 1 base, with 12 bases between the two germline ends. This CDR3 has 13 residues. The V gene's germline CDR1 is SQVTM and CDR2 ANQGSEA. The CDR3 DNA sequence: TGCAGCGCACCCAGCAGCGGCACAGATACGCAGTATTTT. Amino acids: CSAPSSGTDTQYF.

The J gene is TRBJ1-2, the V gene TRBV19; D not resolved. V was pared by 2 bases and J by 2 bases, with 15 bases between. CDR1 and CDR2 (germline): LNHDA, SQIVND (reference sequence). The CDR3 contains 16 residues. CDR3 DNA: TGTGCCAGTAGTATATGGTTTGCAGAGATGAACTATGGCTACACCTTC. Its protein product is CASSIWFAEMNYGYTF.

The V call is TRBV6-2 or TRBV6-3, the J call TRBJ2-3; D is ambiguous. The CDR3 totals 13 residues. Germline CDR1 is MNHEY and CDR2 is SVGEGT. Between the trimmed V and J ends, which lost 4 bases and 1 base, there was a span of 6 bases. The CDR3 sequence: CASSSAGTDTQYF. CDR3 sequence (DNA): TGTGCCAGCAGTTCCGCTGGCACAGATACGCAGTATTTT.

The CDR3 is CASRYRDNYEQYF. CDR3 sequence (DNA): TGTGCCAGCAGGTACCGGGACAACTACGAGCAGTACTTC. V and J are TRBV6-6 and TRBJ2-7; maybe TRBD1 (6 bases). V shed 6 bases and J shed 3 bases, with 12 bases lying between them. The length of the CDR3 is 13 residues. CDR1 and CDR2 (germline): MNHNY, SVGAGI (reference sequence).

The V gene is TRBV27, the J gene TRBJ2-3, with 7 nucleotides matching TRBD1. There are 16 residues in the CDR3. Germline V gene lookup returns CDR1 MNHEY and CDR2 SMNVEV (reference sequence). With V trimmed by 5 bases and J by 2 bases, 10 bases remained unmatched. The CDR3 nucleotides are TGTGCCAGCAGTCCCAGAGGGGGCGTTCTCACAGATACGCAGTATTTT. The encoded protein is CASSPRGGVLTDTQYF.

The gene calls are TRBV7-2 and TRBJ2-1, with a tentative D call TRBD2 (5 bases). Per the germline V gene, CDR1 is SGHTA and CDR2 is FQGNSA. V dropped 1 base and J dropped 5 bases, with 24 bases sitting between them. The CDR3 consists of 19 residues. This chain's CDR3 is CASSLDTLSRVSEDNEQFF. The CDR3 DNA sequence: TGTGCCAGCAGCTTAGATACCCTTTCTCGGGTCTCGGAGGACAATGAGCAGTTCTTC.

This chain uses TRBV25-1 with TRBJ1-1; D not resolved. CDR3 length: 12 amino acids. Between the trimmed V and J ends, which lost 4 bases and 2 bases, there was a span of 5 bases. CDR1 is MGHDK, CDR2 SYGVNS, per germline. The CDR3 here is CASSVQNTEAFF. CDR3 nucleotides: TGTGCCAGCAGTGTTCAAAACACTGAAGCTTTCTTT.

This clone appeared once. The V and J genes are TRBV19 and TRBJ1-6, with TRBD1 as a possible D gene (5 bases). The CDR3 runs 15 residues. CDR1 is LNHDA, CDR2 SQIVND, per germline (reference sequence). Trimming removed 3 bases from V and 9 bases from J, with 15 bases in between. This CDR3 reads CASSITGPRGSPLHF. The CDR3 DNA is TGTGCCAGTAGTATTACAGGTCCGCGGGGTTCACCCCTCCACTTT.

The chain carries TRBV6-4 and TRBJ1-1; perhaps TRBD1 as D (5 bases). The CDR3 loop spans 13 amino acids. Germline CDR1 is MRHNA and CDR2 is SNTAGT. V was shortened by 8 bases and J by 3 bases, with 13 bases between the two germline ends. CDR3 residues: CASRGWGDTEAFF. In DNA, the CDR3 is TGTGCCAGCCGGGGATGGGGGGACACTGAAGCTTTCTTT.

The genes are TRBV19 and TRBJ2-7; 10 bases map to TRBD2. The length of the CDR3 is 15 residues. V shed 2 bases, J shed 2 bases, and the junction held 3 bases outside the gene matches. Germline lookup yields CDR1 LNHDA and CDR2 SQIVND (reference sequence). The CDR3 spells CASSITSGVTYEQYF. CDR3 DNA: TGTGCCAGTAGTATAACTAGCGGGGTTACCTACGAGCAGTACTTC. Full variable domain (outside the CDR3, taken from reference TRBV19 and TRBJ2-7): DGGITQSPKYLFRKEGQNVTLSCEQNLNHDAMYWYRQDPGQGLRLIYYSQIVNDFQKGDIAEGYSVSREKKESFPLTVTSAQKNPTAFYLCASSITSGVTYEQYFGPGTRLTVT.

The gene calls are TRBV27 and TRBJ2-7, with D maybe TRBD1 (6 bases). Germline assignment: CDR1 MNHEY and CDR2 SMNVEV (reference sequence). The ends were cut back, 6 bases at V and 2 bases at J, with 14 bases in the middle. This CDR3 is 14 amino acids long. The CDR3, as DNA: TGTGCCAGCAGCCCAGGGGTAGGGGCCTACGAGCAGTACTTC. It specifies CASSPGVGAYEQYF.

The chain's CDR3 is CASSLRLRGQGLGQYF. CDR3 bases: TGTGCCAGCAGCTTAAGACTTCGGGGACAGGGGCTTGGGCAGTACTTC. J is TRBJ2-7 and V is TRBV7-2; TRBD1 matches 10 bases. The CDR3 runs to 16 residues. After removal of 2 bases from V and 9 bases from J, the junction contained 13 bases not matched to a gene. Germline CDR1 and CDR2: SGHTA and FQGNSA.

V and J are TRBV6-5 and TRBJ1-1, with TRBD1 matching over 8 bases. With 6 bases clipped from V and 5 bases from J, the junction kept 8 bases outside the gene matches. CDR3 length: 14 amino acids. Germline CDR1 is MNHEY and CDR2 is SVGAGI. The CDR3 loop reads CASSSQGARTEAFF. CDR3 nucleotides: TGTGCCAGCAGCTCCCAGGGGGCCAGGACTGAAGCTTTCTTT.

The rearrangement uses TRBV2 and TRBJ1-4; tentatively, D is TRBD1 (5 bases). Germline lookup yields CDR1 SNHLY and CDR2 FYNNEI. This CDR3 spans 15 amino acids. Trimming cost V 4 bases and J 7 bases, with 16 bases left between them. The CDR3 loop is CASSGLAGEGEKLFF. CDR3 DNA: TGTGCCAGCAGTGGATTGGCGGGGGAGGGTGAAAAACTGTTTTTT.

J is TRBJ2-1 and V is TRBV4-3; D may correspond to TRBD1 or TRBD2 (6 bases each). This CDR3 has 17 residues. The V end was cut by 5 bases, the J end by 1 base, with 18 bases between. Germline V gene lookup returns CDR1 LGHNA and CDR2 YSLEER. CDR3 sequence: CASSSSPGGYSYNEQFF. CDR3 nucleotides: TGCGCCAGCAGCTCCAGCCCCGGGGGCTATTCCTACAATGAGCAGTTCTTC.